This T cell receptor (beta chain) derives from a study of T cell clonality in common variable immunodeficiency. Regarding the study as a whole: In common variable immunodeficiency, TCR beta chains reportedly carried fewer deletions and N-nucleotide insertions.

The table came from immunoSEQ multiplex PCR; TCRdb's copy has only in-frame clones and leaves some out. The repertoire consists of about 23,000 clones, none detected only once. This clone appeared a few times. Antigen specificity is unknown. The CDR3 goes on 3 residues after the read ends, and that part is filled in from the germline J gene. The V gene lost 6 bases and the J gene lost 2 bases, with 10 bases spanning the gap. The germline V gene has CDR1 LNHDA and CDR2 SQIVND (reference sequence). This CDR3 has 14 residues. The chain couples TRBV19 to TRBJ1-4; D gene unclear. Input material: peripheral blood mononuclear cells. The receptor was derived from a human donor with common variable immunodeficiency. CDR3 DNA, as far as it was read: TGTGCCAGTAGGATCGGAGGGACTAATGAAAAA. It yields the protein CASRIGGTNEK. From start to end, the CDR3 is CASRIGGTNEKLFF.